Listed below are T cell receptor beta chains from one sample, sequenced in a study of T cell changes during pregnancy in multiple sclerosis. Measured with immunoSEQ multiplex PCR; TCRdb has only the in-frame clones, and not every one. The table lists about 75,000 clones, about 93% of them singletons. Sample: CD4+ T cells from peripheral blood mononuclear cells, taken after pregnancy. These receptors were collected from a female donor with multiple sclerosis, enrolled in a pregnancy study. Both conserved end residues are part of each CDR3.

V gene,J gene,CDR3 protein
TRBV5-1,TRBJ2-1,CASSLDWTLSGGEQFF
TRBV28,TRBJ1-5,CASSFQDRPSNQPQHF
TRBV18,TRBJ2-5,CASSPTSMETQYF
TRBV19,TRBJ2-7,CASSISSSYEQYF
TRBV4-3,TRBJ2-1,CASSQVSGTGEQFF
TRBV19,TRBJ2-3,CASSWSGDTQYF
TRBV7-9,TRBJ1-1,CASRVDRLAEAFF
TRBV7-6,TRBJ2-7,CASSFWTSGDYEQYF
TRBV4-1,TRBJ2-7,CASSQVSQGSSYEQYF
TRBV7-3,TRBJ2-5,CASSLGPGLAEETQYF
TRBV29-1,TRBJ1-2,CSVEAGVGFYGYTF
TRBV6-5,TRBJ1-4,CASSRTAFSEKLFF
TRBV14,TRBJ2-5,CASSQEAPTKETQYF
TRBV19,TRBJ2-4,CASTPETGPLAKNIQYF
TRBV6-6,TRBJ1-1,CASSRQGITEAFF
TRBV14,TRBJ1-2,CASSQDAADALNYGYTF
TRBV9,TRBJ1-1,CASSVEADLLGAPEAFF
TRBV11-2,TRBJ2-7,CASSVLYEQYF
TRBV28,TRBJ1-1,CASSLTGTGPRGTEAFF
TRBV6-5,TRBJ2-4,CASSAAGGPKNIQYF
TRBV5-1,TRBJ2-7,CASSLYTGLEQYF
TRBV19,TRBJ2-1,CASKGWAGLAGGEQFF
TRBV11-3,TRBJ2-3,CASSLGTSGATDTQYF
TRBV5-6,TRBJ2-7,CATARVGGADYEQYF
TRBV29-1,TRBJ2-1,CSVEFVSPSSYNEQFF
TRBV7-9,TRBJ2-1,CASGLNEQFF
TRBV6-6,TRBJ2-7,CASSQTSGSYEQYF
TRBV6-5,TRBJ1-1,CASSYTTGHTEAFF
TRBV28,TRBJ2-7,CASSYLGGGYEQYF
TRBV7-2,TRBJ2-7,CASSLGGGNSYEQYF
TRBV10-1,TRBJ2-3,CANQGAPRGDTQYF
TRBV18,TRBJ2-2,CASSHDSSNTGELFF
TRBV18,TRBJ1-6,CASSPLPDRGISDNSPLHF
TRBV6-6,TRBJ2-6,CASRGAGVGANVLTF
TRBV5-1,TRBJ2-3,CASSLRQGSTDTQYF
TRBV6-5,TRBJ2-1,CASSYSRENSYNEQFF
TRBV27,TRBJ2-1,CASSFFSSGGSYNEQFF
TRBV5-1,TRBJ2-5,CASSLDTGVKTQYF
TRBV28,TRBJ1-3,CASSLPRGRRVTIYF
TRBV7-2,TRBJ2-1,CASSLGLYNEQFF
TRBV10-3,TRBJ2-1,CATRQDNEQFF
TRBV30,TRBJ1-5,CAWSGPGQGILGNQPQHF
TRBV2,TRBJ1-2,CASSEIDSWRGYTF
TRBV10-3,TRBJ2-3,CATMDTGAYTDTQYF
TRBV5-1,TRBJ1-3,CASSLTGPGNTIYF
TRBV19,TRBJ1-1,CASSILQATNEAFF
TRBV10-3,TRBJ2-1,CATGTGSSYNEQFF
TRBV15,TRBJ2-2,CATSVIGLADTGELFF
TRBV10-3,TRBJ2-7,CAIRSGYEQYF
TRBV27,TRBJ2-6,CASSLYRPGLAAGANVLTF
TRBV28,TRBJ1-5,CASSPTGGSQPQHF
TRBV5-1,TRBJ2-2,CASSEGQGMATGELFF
TRBV18,TRBJ2-5,CASSPISGSLRETQYF
TRBV5-1,TRBJ2-2,CASREAANTGELFF
TRBV9,TRBJ1-2,CASSVEDRGGGYTF
TRBV28,TRBJ2-7,CARPDRGITYEQYF
TRBV7-2,TRBJ2-7,CASSLRQNLPYEQYF
TRBV29-1,TRBJ2-1,CSVVGRLAGNEQFF
TRBV2,TRBJ1-4,CASMPELAPNEKLFF